These 10 T cell receptor beta chains share one sample of origin, sequenced in a study of CD8+CD57+ T cells in acquired aplastic anemia. Whoever was chosen for sequencing had shown CD8+CD57+ cell expansion by flow cytometry. The use of genomic DNA as template underpinned the TCR beta VDJ and CDR3 profiling. Each CDR3 protein is one row after TCRdb ran MiXCR on the reads. The sample yields a few hundred thousand distinct CDR3 sequences, around 30% seen once. The specimen was sorted CD4+, CD8+, or CD8+CD57+ T cells (not recorded which) from PBMCs. The receptors stem from a human donor with aplastic anemia.

This clonotype has only one observation. This chain joins TRBV10-3 and TRBJ2-7, with TRBD1 matching over 8 bases. Germline-derived CDR1 and CDR2 are ENHRY and SYGVKD. After removal of 8 bases from V and 4 bases from J, the junction contained 7 bases not matched to a gene. The CDR3 consists of 13 residues. CDR3 loop: CAIGQGAGYEQYF. CDR3 sequence (DNA): TGTGCCATCGGTCAGGGGGCGGGTTACGAGCAGTACTTC.

This clonotype was picked up a small number of times. The chain joins TRBV27 to TRBJ1-5; maybe TRBD1 (5 bases). Germline loops: CDR1 MNHEY, CDR2 SMNVEV (reference sequence). Deletions cut 3 bases from V and 7 bases from J, with 13 bases between. The CDR3 loop spans 14 amino acids. As DNA, the CDR3 is TGTGCCAGCAGTTTGTGGGGCAACGGCCAGCCCCAGCATTTT. The encoded protein is CASSLWGNGQPQHF.

V is TRBV24-1 and J is TRBJ1-1, with D unresolved. The CDR3 has 12 residues. With 3 bases removed from V and 3 bases from J, the gap between germline ends came to 4 bases. CDR1 and CDR2 from the germline V gene are KGHDR and SFDVKD. The CDR3: CATSDPHTEAFF. DNA for the CDR3: TGTGCCACCAGTGATCCGCACACTGAAGCTTTCTTT.

This rearrangement joins TRBV11-2 to TRBJ2-1; 11 bases are a match to TRBD2. J was trimmed by 9 bases and V by 6 bases; bases with no gene match: 13. In germline, CDR1 is SGHAT, CDR2 FQNNGV. This CDR3 has 16 residues. The CDR3 nucleotides read TGTGCCAGCAGTTACTCGGGCCTAGCGGGGGGTGGTGAGCAGTTCTTC. Its protein is CASSYSGLAGGGEQFF.

This clonotype was seen a single time. The chain is built from TRBV20-1 and TRBJ2-3; TRBD2 agrees at 9 bases. The CDR3 runs to 15 residues. V shed 5 bases, J shed 5 bases, and the junction held 11 bases outside the gene matches. Germline CDR1 reads DFQATT; CDR2 reads SNEGSKA (reference sequence). CDR3: CSAPGDELAGDTQYF. The CDR3, as DNA: TGCAGTGCTCCGGGGGACGAACTAGCGGGAGATACGCAGTATTTT.

The genes are TRBV2 and TRBJ1-2; D gene uncertain. Deletions cut 6 bases from V and 7 bases from J, with 18 bases between. The germline V gene has CDR1 SNHLY and CDR2 FYNNEI. The CDR3 is 14 residues long. The CDR3 is CASSSLVNTGGYTF. The CDR3 bases are TGTGCCAGCAGCTCGCTAGTGAACACCGGTGGCTACACCTTC.

The chain combines TRBV30 with TRBJ1-1, with TRBD1 as a possible D gene (5 bases). V lost 0 bases to trimming and J lost 1 base, with 9 bases between them. Germline lookup yields CDR1 GTSNPN and CDR2 SVGIG (reference sequence). The CDR3 consists of 14 residues. CDR3 bases: TGTGCCTGGAGTGTCCGACAGAGGAACACTGAAGCTTTCTTT. It specifies CAWSVRQRNTEAFF.

CDR3 protein: CASSVRGQEGGYTF. Written as DNA, the CDR3 is TGTGCCAGCAGTGTCCGGGGACAGGAAGGTGGCTACACCTTC. The chain is built from TRBV3-1 and TRBJ1-2; TRBD1 agrees at 8 bases. The CDR3 has 14 amino acids. Trimming cost V 6 bases and J 7 bases; bases outside gene matches: 10. Germline values: CDR1 LGHDT, CDR2 YNNKEL (reference sequence).

This clonotype showed up many times. This chain connects TRBV2 to TRBJ1-5, with D perhaps TRBD1 (5 bases). The V and J ends lost 7 bases and 4 bases respectively, with 20 bases between them. The V gene's germline CDR1 is SNHLY and CDR2 FYNNEI. This CDR3 is 16 amino acids long. The chain's CDR3 is CASKLSRGNRNQPQHF. CDR3 bases: TGTGCCAGCAAGTTGTCAAGGGGAAATCGGAATCAGCCCCAGCATTTT.

The table lists this clonotype with many counts. The chain has TRBV4-3 and TRBJ2-7, with D tentatively TRBD2 (6 bases). Germline V gene data show CDR1 as LGHNA and CDR2 as YSLEER. The CDR3 extends over 14 amino acids. Trimming took 1 base from V and 6 from J, leaving 13 bases between them. For the CDR3, the DNA is TGCGCCAGCAGCCAAGCGTTGCGGGGACGCGAGCAGTACTTC. Its protein is CASSQALRGREQYF.